In its sample, the clone carrying this T cell receptor (beta chain) was seen once. The data belong to a study of shared clonotypes between healthy human individuals. The V gene's germline CDR1 is SGHAT and CDR2 FQNNGV. J lost 3 bases, V lost 3 bases, and 4 bases had no gene match. This CDR3 contains 14 residues. The data were produced by immunoSEQ multiplex PCR, yet TCRdb's version contains in-frame clones alone and is incomplete. This table holds about 490,000 clones, less than 80% found once. This clonotype was obtained from a woman between 35 and 50 years old in good health. Some clones in this sample may be carry-over from other donors' samples. The chain recombines TRBV11-2 with TRBJ2-7, with 8 positions matching TRBD2. Sequencing was done on a sample of PBMCs. The CDR3 region has the DNA TGTGCCAGCAGCTTTGCGGGAGGAGTCTACGAGCAGTACTTC. Residues: CASSFAGGVYEQYF.